This TCR beta chain comes out of a study of graft-versus-host responses after intestinal transplantation. In the study overall: Each of the recipients got a multivisceral, liver-intestinal, or isolated intestinal transplant. Tacrolimus and steroids were given for around three years to all recipients after anti-thymocyte globulin induction.

General study points: Maximum circulating GvH clone levels tracked with early post-transplant HvG decreases. In recipient marrow, GvH clones were found, and some appeared first in ileum or blood.

Data came from immunoSEQ multiplex PCR; TCRdb stores just in-frame clones and leaves some out. This table holds 80,000 to 95,000 clones, 85% to 95% found once. About this clone: Its antigen is unidentified.

This sequence originates from a human donor who received an intestinal transplant. The material was unstimulated CD8+ T cells sorted from spleen or lymph node cells, obtained before intestinal transplant.

The CDR3: CASSFFNTDTQYF. DNA of the CDR3: TGTGCCAGCAGCTTCTTTAACACAGATACGCAGTATTTT. The chain joins TRBV11-2 to TRBJ2-3; D is undetermined. The CDR3 has 13 residues. From germline, CDR1 is SGHAT and CDR2 FQNNGV. The V and J ends lost 3 bases and 2 bases respectively, with 6 bases between them.